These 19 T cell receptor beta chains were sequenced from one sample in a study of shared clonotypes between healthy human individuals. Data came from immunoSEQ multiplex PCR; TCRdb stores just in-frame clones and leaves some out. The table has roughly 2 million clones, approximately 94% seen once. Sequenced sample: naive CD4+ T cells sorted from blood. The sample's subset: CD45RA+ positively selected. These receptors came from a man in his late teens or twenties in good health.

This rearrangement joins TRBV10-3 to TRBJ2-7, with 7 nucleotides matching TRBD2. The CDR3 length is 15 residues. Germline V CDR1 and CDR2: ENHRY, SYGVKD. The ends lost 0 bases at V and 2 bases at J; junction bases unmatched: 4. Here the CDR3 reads CAISESAGDPYEQYF. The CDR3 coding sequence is TGTGCCATCAGTGAGTCCGCGGGGGACCCCTACGAGCAGTACTTC.

CDR3 DNA sequence: TGCAGCGTTGTGTTACTAGGTGAGGGGGCGGTCTACAATGAGCAGTTCTTC. It translates to CSVVLLGEGAVYNEQFF. The V and J genes are TRBV29-1 and TRBJ2-1; TRBD1 matches 7 bases. The CDR3 is 17 residues long. CDR1 is SQVTM, CDR2 ANQGSEA, per germline. After removal of 4 bases from V and 3 bases from J, the junction contained 15 bases not matched to a gene.

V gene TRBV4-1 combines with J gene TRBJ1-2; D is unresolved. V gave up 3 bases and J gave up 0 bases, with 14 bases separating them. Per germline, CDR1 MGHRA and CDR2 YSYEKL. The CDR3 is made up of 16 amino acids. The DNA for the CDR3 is TGCGCCAGCAGCCAGTCGATGTCCACTCCTAACTATGGCTACACCTTC. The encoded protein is CASSQSMSTPNYGYTF.

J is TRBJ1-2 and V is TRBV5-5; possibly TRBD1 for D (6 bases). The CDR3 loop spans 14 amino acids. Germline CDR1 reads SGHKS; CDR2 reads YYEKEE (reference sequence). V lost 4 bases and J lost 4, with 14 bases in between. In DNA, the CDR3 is TGTGCCAGCAGCACTCCGGGGGCAGGCTATGGCTACACCTTC. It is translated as CASSTPGAGYGYTF.

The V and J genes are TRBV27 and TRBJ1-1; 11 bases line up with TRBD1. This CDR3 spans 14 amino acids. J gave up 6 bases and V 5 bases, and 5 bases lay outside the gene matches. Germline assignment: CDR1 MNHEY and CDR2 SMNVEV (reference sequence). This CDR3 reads CASSHRDRGAEAFF. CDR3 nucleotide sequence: TGTGCCAGCAGTCACCGGGACAGGGGGGCTGAAGCTTTCTTT.

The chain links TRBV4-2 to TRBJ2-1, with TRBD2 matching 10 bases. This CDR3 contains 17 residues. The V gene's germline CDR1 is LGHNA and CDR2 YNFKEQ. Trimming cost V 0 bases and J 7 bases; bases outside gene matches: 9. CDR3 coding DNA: TGTGCCAGCAGCCAAGAGGTCAGCGGGGGGGCCGCGAATGAGCAGTTCTTC. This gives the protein CASSQEVSGGAANEQFF.

CDR3 DNA sequence: TGTGCCAGCAGTCGACGGTCTGGAGAGACCCAGTACTTC. Translated: CASSRRSGETQYF. The rearrangement uses TRBV7-9 and TRBJ2-5; D is ambiguous. CDR1 and CDR2 from the germline V gene are SEHNR and FQNEAQ (reference sequence). With 6 bases removed from V and 4 bases from J, the gap between germline ends came to 12 bases. The length of the CDR3 is 13 residues.

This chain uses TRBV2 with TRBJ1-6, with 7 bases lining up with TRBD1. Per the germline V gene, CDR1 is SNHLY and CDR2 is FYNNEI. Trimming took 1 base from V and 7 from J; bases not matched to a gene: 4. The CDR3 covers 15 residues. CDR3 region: CASSEEGARNSPLHF. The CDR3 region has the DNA TGTGCCAGCAGTGAAGAGGGGGCGAGAAATTCACCCCTCCACTTT.

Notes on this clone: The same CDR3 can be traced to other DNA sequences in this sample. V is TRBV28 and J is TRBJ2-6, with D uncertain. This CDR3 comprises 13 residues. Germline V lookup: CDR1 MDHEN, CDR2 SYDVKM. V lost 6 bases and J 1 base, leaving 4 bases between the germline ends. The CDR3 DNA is TGTGCCAGCAGGCTGTCTGGGGCCAACGTCCTGACTTTC. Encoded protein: CASRLSGANVLTF. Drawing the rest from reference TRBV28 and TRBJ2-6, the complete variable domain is DVKVTQSSRYLVKRTGEKVFLECVQDMDHENMFWYRQDPGLGLRLIYFSYDVKMKEKGDIPEGYSVSREKKERFSLILESASTNQTSMYLCASRLSGANVLTFGAGSRLTVL.

In DNA, the CDR3 is TGCGCCAGCAGTCTAGGGCACCGCCCAGATACGCAGTATTTT. This sequence encodes CASSLGHRPDTQYF. The chain recombines TRBV10-2 with TRBJ2-3; D not certain. From germline, CDR1 is WSHSY and CDR2 SAAADI. The CDR3 consists of 14 residues. Between the trimmed V and J ends, which lost 5 bases and 4 bases, there was a span of 13 bases.

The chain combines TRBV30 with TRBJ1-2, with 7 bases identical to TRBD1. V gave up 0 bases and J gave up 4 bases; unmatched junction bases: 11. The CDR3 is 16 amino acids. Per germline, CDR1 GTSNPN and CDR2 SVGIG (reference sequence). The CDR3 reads CAWSVRWDRIGYGYTF. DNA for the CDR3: TGTGCCTGGAGTGTACGATGGGACAGAATCGGCTATGGCTACACCTTC.

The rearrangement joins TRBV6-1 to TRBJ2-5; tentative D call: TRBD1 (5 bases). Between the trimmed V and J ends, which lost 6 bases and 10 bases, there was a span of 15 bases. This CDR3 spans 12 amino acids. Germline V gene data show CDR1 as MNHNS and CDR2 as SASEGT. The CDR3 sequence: CASSFAEGDQYF. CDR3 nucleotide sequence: TGTGCCAGCAGCTTCGCCGAAGGGGACCAGTACTTC.

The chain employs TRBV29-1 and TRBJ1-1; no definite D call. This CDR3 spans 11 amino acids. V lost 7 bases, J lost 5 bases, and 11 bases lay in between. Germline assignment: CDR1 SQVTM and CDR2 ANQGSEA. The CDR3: CSGGDGTEAFF. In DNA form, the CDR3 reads TGCAGCGGTGGCGATGGAACTGAAGCTTTCTTT.

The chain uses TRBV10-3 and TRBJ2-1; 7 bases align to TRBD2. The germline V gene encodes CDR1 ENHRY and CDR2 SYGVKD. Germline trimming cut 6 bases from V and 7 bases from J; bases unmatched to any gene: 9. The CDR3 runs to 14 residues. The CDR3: CAIRLGTTENEQFF. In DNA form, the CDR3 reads TGTGCCATCAGACTCGGGACTACCGAAAATGAGCAGTTCTTC.

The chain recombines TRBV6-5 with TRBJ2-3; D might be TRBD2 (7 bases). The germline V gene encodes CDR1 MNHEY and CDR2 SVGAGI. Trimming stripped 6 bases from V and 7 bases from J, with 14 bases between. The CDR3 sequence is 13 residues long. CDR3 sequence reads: CASRSGGRNTQYF. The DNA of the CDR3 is TGTGCCAGCAGGTCGGGGGGCAGAAATACGCAGTATTTT.

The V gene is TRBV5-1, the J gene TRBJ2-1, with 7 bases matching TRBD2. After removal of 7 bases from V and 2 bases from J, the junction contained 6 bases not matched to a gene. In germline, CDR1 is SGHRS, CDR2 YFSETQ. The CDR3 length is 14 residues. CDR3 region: CASSTLAAYNEQFF. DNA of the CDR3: TGCGCCAGCTCCACGCTAGCGGCCTACAATGAGCAGTTCTTC. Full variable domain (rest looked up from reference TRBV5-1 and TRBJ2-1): KAGVTQTPRYLIKTRGQQVTLSCSPISGHRSVSWYQQTPGQGLQFLFEYFSETQRNKGNFPGRFSGRQFSNSRSEMNVSTLELGDSALYLCASSTLAAYNEQFFGPGTRLTVL.

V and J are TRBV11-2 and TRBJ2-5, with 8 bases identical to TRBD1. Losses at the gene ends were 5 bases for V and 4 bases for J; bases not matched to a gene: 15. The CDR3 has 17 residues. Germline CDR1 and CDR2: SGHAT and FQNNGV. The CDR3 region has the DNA TGTGCCAGCAGCACTCCGAGGACAGGGCGAATGGGAGAGACCCAGTACTTC. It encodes CASSTPRTGRMGETQYF.

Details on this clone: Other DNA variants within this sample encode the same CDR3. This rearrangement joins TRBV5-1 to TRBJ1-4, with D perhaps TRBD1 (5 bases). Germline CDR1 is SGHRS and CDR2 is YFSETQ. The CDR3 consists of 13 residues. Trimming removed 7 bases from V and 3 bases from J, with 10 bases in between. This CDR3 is CASGQGPNEKLFF. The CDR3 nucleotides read TGCGCCAGCGGACAAGGACCTAATGAAAAACTGTTTTTT.

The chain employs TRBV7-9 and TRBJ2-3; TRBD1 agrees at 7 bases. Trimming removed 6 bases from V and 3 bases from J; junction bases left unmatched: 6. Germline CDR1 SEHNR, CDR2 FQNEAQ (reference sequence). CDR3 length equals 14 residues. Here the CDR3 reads CASSYGQATDTQYF. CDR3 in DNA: TGTGCCAGCAGTTACGGACAGGCTACAGATACGCAGTATTTT.